What follows are 23 T cell receptor beta chains derived from one specimen sequenced in a study of blood T cell repertoires in COVID-19. The table came from immunoSEQ multiplex PCR; TCRdb's copy has only in-frame clones and leaves some out. Of about 270,000 clones listed, more than 85% are singletons. Sequenced: PBMCs or T cells enriched from blood (not recorded which). Receptors originate from a man aged 35-49 years who had been exposed to COVID-19.

The V gene is TRBV19, the J gene TRBJ2-1; TRBD1 agrees at 11 bases. The ends lost 7 bases at V and 0 bases at J; junction bases unmatched: 14. The V gene's germline CDR1 is LNHDA and CDR2 SQIVND (reference sequence). The CDR3 runs 19 residues. The CDR3 region is CASTPDRGRFLPSYNEQFF. Here the CDR3 DNA reads TGTGCCAGTACCCCGGACAGGGGGCGCTTCCTTCCCTCCTACAATGAGCAGTTCTTC.

The gene calls are TRBV2 and TRBJ2-1, with 15 bases fitting TRBD2. Germline V gives CDR1 SNHLY, CDR2 FYNNEI. The CDR3 is 19 amino acids. Trimming cost V 5 bases and J 6 bases; bases outside gene matches: 14. Here the CDR3 DNA reads TGTGCCAGCAGTCGGGTTACCGGACTAGCGGGAGGGCCGTTCAATGAGCAGTTCTTC. It yields the protein CASSRVTGLAGGPFNEQFF.

This chain uses TRBV4-2 with TRBJ2-7; D not resolved. CDR1 and CDR2 from the germline V gene are LGHNA and YNFKEQ. CDR3 length: 15 residues. V gave up 0 bases and J gave up 2 bases, with 11 bases separating them. CDR3: CASSQEGAATYEQYF. The DNA for the CDR3 is TGTGCCAGCAGCCAAGAGGGCGCAGCAACCTACGAGCAGTACTTC.

This chain joins TRBV10-3 and TRBJ1-2; D possibly corresponds to TRBD1 (6 bases). Germline loops: CDR1 ENHRY, CDR2 SYGVKD. V was pared by 4 bases and J by 4 bases, with 13 bases between. This CDR3 has 14 amino acids. The CDR3 reads CAISVNRVGYGYTF. The CDR3 DNA follows: TGTGCCATCAGTGTGAACAGGGTTGGCTATGGCTACACCTTC.

This clone was seen just once. V gene TRBV19 combines with J gene TRBJ2-2; D may be TRBD1 (6 bases). Germline CDR1 LNHDA, CDR2 SQIVND (reference sequence). V was pared by 3 bases and J by 7 bases, with 15 bases between. This CDR3 has 15 amino acids. In DNA form, the CDR3 reads TGTGCCAGTAGTATCTGGGACACCGGAGGCGGGGAGCTGTTTTTT. This gives the protein CASSIWDTGGGELFF.

The chain carries TRBV28 and TRBJ1-2; perhaps TRBD1 as D (6 bases). The V gene's germline CDR1 is MDHEN and CDR2 SYDVKM. CDR3 length equals 13 residues. V lost 6 bases and J lost 7, with 15 bases in between. In DNA form, the CDR3 reads TGTGCCAGCAGCCGGCAGGGGAAATCTGGCTACACCTTC. This gives the protein CASSRQGKSGYTF.

The chain recombines TRBV6-4 with TRBJ2-7, with 7 nucleotides matching TRBD2. Trimming removed 5 bases from V and 2 bases from J; junction bases left unmatched: 9. Germline loops: CDR1 MRHNA, CDR2 SNTAGT. CDR3 length: 15 residues. This CDR3 reads CASSRGSGIPYEQYF. The CDR3 DNA is TGTGCCAGCAGTCGCGGGAGTGGTATCCCCTACGAGCAGTACTTC.

This clone was observed a few times. This chain's CDR3 is CASSARHGNTEAFF. In DNA form, the CDR3 reads TGTGCCAGCAGCGCTCGACACGGGAACACTGAAGCTTTCTTT. The chain has TRBV9 and TRBJ1-1; D is unresolved. This CDR3 has 14 residues. Germline V CDR1 and CDR2: SGDLS, YYNGEE. Trimming removed 3 bases at V and 1 base at J, with 10 bases between. The whole variable domain, filled in from reference TRBV9 and TRBJ1-1, reads DSGVTQTPKHLITATGQRVTLRCSPRSGDLSVYWYQQSLDQGLQFLIQYYNGEERAKGNILERFSAQQFPDLHSELNLSSLELGDSALYFCASSARHGNTEAFFGQGTRLTVV.

The chain uses TRBV24-1 and TRBJ2-7; 10 nucleotides line up with TRBD1. Germline V gene sequence: CDR1 KGHDR, CDR2 SFDVKD. The CDR3 loop spans 14 amino acids. V dropped 4 bases and J dropped 6; count of bases not matched to a gene: 5. CDR3 amino acids: CATSEPGQGSEQYF. For the CDR3, the DNA is TGTGCCACCAGTGAACCGGGACAGGGGAGCGAGCAGTACTTC.

The chain carries TRBV7-9 and TRBJ1-5; D is ambiguous. CDR1 and CDR2 from the germline V gene are SEHNR and FQNEAQ (reference sequence). V gave up 1 base and J gave up 5 bases, with 9 bases separating them. The CDR3 is made up of 14 amino acids. The CDR3 sequence is CASSLGGYHQPQHF. The DNA of the CDR3 is TGTGCCAGCAGCTTAGGAGGGTATCATCAGCCCCAGCATTTT.

This chain joins TRBV27 and TRBJ2-7; 7 nucleotides match TRBD1. The CDR3 runs 15 residues. Germline loops: CDR1 MNHEY, CDR2 SMNVEV (reference sequence). After removal of 3 bases from V and 4 bases from J, the junction contained 9 bases not matched to a gene. CDR3 amino acids: CASSLDRITTYEQYF. DNA for the CDR3: TGTGCCAGCAGTTTGGACAGGATTACAACTTACGAGCAGTACTTC.

The gene calls are TRBV10-3 and TRBJ2-3, with D perhaps matching TRBD1 (6 bases). The V end lost 4 bases, the J end lost 0 bases, and 8 bases lay between the germline ends. The CDR3 has 14 amino acids. Per the germline V gene, CDR1 is ENHRY and CDR2 is SYGVKD. This chain's CDR3 is CAISVQGSTDTQYF. The CDR3 DNA follows: TGTGCCATCAGTGTACAGGGTAGCACAGATACGCAGTATTTT.

The chain recombines TRBV7-9 with TRBJ1-1; a weak D match, TRBD1 (5 bases). V lost 8 bases, J lost 1 base, and 20 bases lay in between. This CDR3 has 16 amino acids. Germline CDR1 is SEHNR and CDR2 is FQNEAQ (reference sequence). CDR3 sequence reads: CASGAGRFGGNTEAFF. CDR3 DNA: TGTGCCAGCGGGGCGGGGCGCTTTGGGGGGAACACTGAAGCTTTCTTT. Variable domain in full (rest from reference TRBV7-9 and TRBJ1-1): DTGVSQNPRHKITKRGQNVTFRCDPISEHNRLYWYRQTLGQGPEFLTYFQNEAQLEKSRLLSDRFSAERPKGSFSTLEIQRTEQGDSAMYLCASGAGRFGGNTEAFFGQGTRLTVV.

This clone was counted only a few times. This chain uses TRBV11-2 with TRBJ2-5; 15 nucleotides match TRBD2. V lost 1 base, J lost 4 bases, and 10 bases stayed unmatched. Germline CDR1 reads SGHAT; CDR2 reads FQNNGV. The CDR3 is made up of 19 amino acids. CDR3 in amino acids: CASSLVGGLAGGTSETQYF. For the CDR3, the DNA is TGTGCCAGCAGCTTAGTGGGGGGACTAGCGGGAGGAACCTCAGAGACCCAGTACTTC.

This chain joins TRBV19 and TRBJ2-1; 14 bases are shared with TRBD2. Per the germline V gene, CDR1 is LNHDA and CDR2 is SQIVND (reference sequence). The CDR3 consists of 16 residues. J was trimmed by 8 bases and V by 3 bases; bases with no gene match: 6. CDR3 amino acids: CASSIGGLAGVHEQFF. CDR3 nucleotides: TGTGCCAGTAGTATTGGGGGACTAGCGGGAGTCCATGAGCAGTTCTTC.

This chain links TRBV28 with TRBJ2-7; a weak D match, TRBD1 (5 bases). The CDR3 has 13 residues. Trimming took off 2 bases at V and 4 bases at J, with 9 bases between the two ends. Germline CDR1 is MDHEN and CDR2 is SYDVKM. CDR3 region: CASSLGRVYEQYF. The CDR3 bases are TGTGCCAGCAGTTTAGGCAGGGTGTACGAGCAGTACTTC. The whole variable domain, filled in from reference TRBV28 and TRBJ2-7, reads DVKVTQSSRYLVKRTGEKVFLECVQDMDHENMFWYRQDPGLGLRLIYFSYDVKMKEKGDIPEGYSVSREKKERFSLILESASTNQTSMYLCASSLGRVYEQYFGPGTRLTVT.

V is TRBV4-3 and J is TRBJ2-7, with D possibly matching TRBD2 (6 bases). The CDR3 is made up of 14 amino acids. Trimming left V 3 bases short and J 5 bases short, with 14 bases between. Germline CDR1 is LGHNA and CDR2 is YSLEER. CDR3 loop: CASSQGTSRDEQYF. For the CDR3, the DNA is TGCGCCAGCAGCCAGGGGACTTCCCGCGACGAGCAGTACTTC.

V gene TRBV5-4 combines with J gene TRBJ2-7; 7 bases fit TRBD1. With 4 bases clipped from V and 6 bases from J, the junction kept 4 bases outside the gene matches. This CDR3 region has 12 residues. Per germline, CDR1 SGHNT and CDR2 YYREEE (reference sequence). The CDR3 reads CASSDPGGEQYF. The CDR3 nucleotides are TGTGCCAGCAGCGACCCAGGGGGCGAGCAGTACTTC.

The chain is built from TRBV19 and TRBJ1-1; weak D call: TRBD1 (5 bases). Germline V CDR1 and CDR2: LNHDA, SQIVND (reference sequence). This CDR3 comprises 15 residues. Deletions cut 5 bases from V and 1 base from J, with 14 bases between. The CDR3 region has the DNA TGTGCCAGTAGTTCTGACCTTGGGGCGAACACTGAAGCTTTCTTT. This encodes CASSSDLGANTEAFF.

The chain employs TRBV6-2 or TRBV6-3 and TRBJ1-3; 8 bases fit TRBD1. The CDR3 length is 16 residues. The V and J ends lost 0 bases and 4 bases, in that order; junction bases with no gene match: 5. Germline lookup yields CDR1 MNHEY and CDR2 SVGEGT. The CDR3 loop is CASSYSDRESGNTIYF. The DNA for the CDR3 is TGTGCCAGCAGTTACTCGGACAGGGAATCCGGAAACACCATATATTTT.

The chain has TRBV4-1 and TRBJ1-5; D is unclear. Looked up from germline, CDR1 is MGHRA and CDR2 is YSYEKL. V dropped 3 bases and J dropped 3 bases, with 15 bases sitting between them. This CDR3 is 16 amino acids long. CDR3 sequence reads: CASSQSVALINQPQHF. DNA of the CDR3: TGCGCCAGCAGCCAGTCCGTAGCACTGATCAATCAGCCCCAGCATTTT.

V and J are TRBV19 and TRBJ1-5; 10 nucleotides match TRBD1. CDR1 LNHDA and CDR2 SQIVND come from the germline V gene (reference sequence). V shed 4 bases and J 7 bases; nucleotides not matched to a gene: 16. The CDR3 sequence is 18 residues long. This CDR3 reads CASSTTPSTGGREQPQHF. CDR3 DNA sequence: TGTGCCAGTAGTACGACACCATCGACAGGGGGCAGGGAGCAGCCCCAGCATTTT.

This clone was counted between two and nine times. The J gene is TRBJ1-6, the V gene TRBV9; D unresolved. The CDR3 sequence is 17 residues long. Germline V CDR1 and CDR2: SGDLS, YYNGEE. The V gene lost 0 bases and the J gene lost 0 bases, with 10 bases spanning the gap. The CDR3 sequence: CASSVGDGSSYNSPLHF. The CDR3 DNA is TGTGCCAGCAGCGTAGGAGATGGGAGCTCCTATAATTCACCCCTCCACTTT.